This T cell receptor (beta chain) is drawn from a study of radiotherapy plus CTLA-4 blockade in lung cancer. Study context: Objective responses occurred in around 18% of patients; 31% had disease control.

Study-wide results and caveats: Radiotherapy with ipilimumab was followed by blood expansion of tumor-derived clones. Alongside interferon-beta, early blood T cell clone dynamics were reportedly the best predictor of response.

Enrolled patients, whose metastatic non-small-cell lung cancer was chemo-refractory, received focal radiation plus CTLA-4 blockade with ipilimumab. TCRdb's copy holds only in-frame clones and misses some; the assay was immunoSEQ multiplex PCR. The sample gives fewer than 65,000 clones, roughly 77% of which show up once; approximately 9% is in the top ten. In the case of this clone: Its antigen is not identified.

This CDR3 region has 15 residues. V lost 1 base and J lost 8, with 15 bases in between. Germline CDR1 is MGHRA and CDR2 is YSYEKL. Source: peripheral blood, taken from a patient treated with radiotherapy plus ipilimumab. This receptor was taken from a human donor with non-small cell lung cancer who had a complete response to radiotherapy plus ipilimumab. The chain combines TRBV4-1 with TRBJ1-5, with a weak D call TRBD1 (6 bases). In DNA, the CDR3 is TGCGCCAGCAGCCAAGTGGGGGGGCGCGTAGAGCCCCAGCATTTT. As protein: CASSQVGGRVEPQHF.